These 6 T cell receptor beta chains were sequenced from one sample in a study of blood T cell repertoires in COVID-19. The data were produced by immunoSEQ multiplex PCR, yet TCRdb's version contains in-frame clones alone and is incomplete. The table includes about 140,000 clones, over 75% detected once. The material sequenced was peripheral blood. The source is a woman aged 45-65 years with acute or convalescent COVID-19.

Here the CDR3 DNA reads TGTGCCAGCAGCTTCGCGGGGGGGACAAACAATGAGCAGTTCTTC. Translation gives CASSFAGGTNNEQFF. The chain joins TRBV7-2 to TRBJ2-1; 9 nucleotides line up with TRBD2. Germline trimming cut 3 bases from V and 5 bases from J; bases unmatched to any gene: 5. The CDR3 length is 15 residues. CDR1 and CDR2 from the germline V gene are SGHTA and FQGNSA. Using reference TRBV7-2 and TRBJ2-1 for the parts outside the CDR3, the full variable domain is GAGVSQSPSNKVTEKGKDVELRCDPISGHTALYWYRQSLGQGLEFLIYFQGNSAPDKSGLPSDRFSAERTGGSVSTLTIQRTQQEDSAVYLCASSFAGGTNNEQFFGPGTRLTVL.

The chain joins TRBV5-1 to TRBJ2-1; D gene unclear. Trimming shortened V by 0 bases and J by 1 base, and 5 bases separated the two germline ends. The CDR3 is 14 amino acids. The V gene's germline CDR1 is SGHRS and CDR2 YFSETQ. The CDR3 protein is CASSLVQSYNEQFF. The CDR3 bases are TGCGCCAGCAGCTTGGTACAGTCCTACAATGAGCAGTTCTTC.

This sequence joins TRBV27 and TRBJ1-1, with 9 bases lining up with TRBD1. Germline assignment: CDR1 MNHEY and CDR2 SMNVEV (reference sequence). Losses at the gene ends were 5 bases for V and 5 bases for J; bases not matched to a gene: 6. This CDR3 spans 14 amino acids. The DNA for the CDR3 is TGTGCCAGCAGTCCAACAGGGGGCTATACTGAAGCTTTCTTT. It encodes CASSPTGGYTEAFF.

The chain uses TRBV6-5 and TRBJ1-1; perhaps TRBD1 as D (6 bases). Trimming took off 3 bases at V and 6 bases at J, with 8 bases between the two ends. The germline V gene has CDR1 MNHEY and CDR2 SVGAGI. The CDR3 consists of 12 residues. The CDR3 DNA reads TGTGCCAGCAGTTATGGGACATCTGAAGCTTTCTTT. This gives the protein CASSYGTSEAFF.

This chain connects TRBV28 to TRBJ1-4; D is undetermined. Germline V gene sequence: CDR1 MDHEN, CDR2 SYDVKM. This CDR3 is built from 13 residues. Trimming shortened V by 8 bases and J by 8 bases, and 15 bases separated the two germline ends. Here the CDR3 reads CASGSGVWEKLFF. The DNA for the CDR3 is TGTGCCAGCGGGAGTGGTGTTTGGGAAAAACTGTTTTTT.

The chain is built from TRBV19 and TRBJ1-2, with no clear D. The CDR3 covers 14 residues. The germline V gene has CDR1 LNHDA and CDR2 SQIVND (reference sequence). V dropped 4 bases and J dropped 3 bases, with 12 bases sitting between them. CDR3 sequence: CASSTFSSYYGYTF. CDR3 DNA: TGTGCCAGTAGTACGTTCAGTTCATACTATGGCTACACCTTC.